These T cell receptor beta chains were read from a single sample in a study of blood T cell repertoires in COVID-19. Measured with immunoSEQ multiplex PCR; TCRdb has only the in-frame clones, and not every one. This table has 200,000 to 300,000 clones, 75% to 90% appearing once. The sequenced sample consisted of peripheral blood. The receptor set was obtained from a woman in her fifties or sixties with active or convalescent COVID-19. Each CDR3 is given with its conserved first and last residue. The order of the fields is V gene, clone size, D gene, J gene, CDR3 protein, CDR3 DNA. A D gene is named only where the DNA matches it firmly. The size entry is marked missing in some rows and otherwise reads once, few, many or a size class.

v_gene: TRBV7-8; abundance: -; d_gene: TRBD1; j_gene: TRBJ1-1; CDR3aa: CASSFKQGYGTEAFF; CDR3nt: TGTGCCAGCAGCTTTAAACAGGGGTATGGCACTGAAGCTTTCTTT
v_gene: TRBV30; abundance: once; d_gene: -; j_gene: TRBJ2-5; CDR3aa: CAWSVGGGAGTQYF; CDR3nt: TGTGCCTGGAGTGTAGGTGGGGGCGCCGGGACCCAGTACTTC
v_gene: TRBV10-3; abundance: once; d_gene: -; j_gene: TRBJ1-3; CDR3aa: CAISVSDSGNTIYF; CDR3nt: TGTGCCATCAGCGTCAGTGACTCTGGAAACACCATATATTTT
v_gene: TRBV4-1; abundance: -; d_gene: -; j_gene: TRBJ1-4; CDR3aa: CASSQVNMGWGANEKLFF; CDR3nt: TGCGCCAGCAGCCAAGTTAATATGGGGTGGGGGGCTAATGAAAAACTGTTTTTT
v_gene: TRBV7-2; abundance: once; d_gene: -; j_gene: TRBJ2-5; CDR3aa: CASSLAGVGETQYF; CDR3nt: TGTGCCAGCAGCTTAGCAGGAGTTGGGGAGACCCAGTACTTC
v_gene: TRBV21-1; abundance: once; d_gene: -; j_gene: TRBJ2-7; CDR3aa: CASSKARPPEQYF; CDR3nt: TGTGCCAGCAGCAAAGCGCGCCCTCCTGAGCAGTACTTC
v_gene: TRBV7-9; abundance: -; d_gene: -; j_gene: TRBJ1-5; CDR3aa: CASSRGADSNQPQHF; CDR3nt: TGTGCCAGCAGCCGTGGGGCGGATAGCAATCAGCCCCAGCATTTT
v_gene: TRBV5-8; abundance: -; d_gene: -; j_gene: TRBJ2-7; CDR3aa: CASSLAPGMGSYEQYF; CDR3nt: TGTGCCAGCAGCTTGGCCCCCGGGATGGGGTCCTACGAGCAGTACTTC
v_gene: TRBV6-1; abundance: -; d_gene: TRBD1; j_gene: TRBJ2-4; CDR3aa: CASSSNLDRGFIF; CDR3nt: TGTGCCAGCAGTTCCAACCTGGACAGGGGGTTCATCTTC
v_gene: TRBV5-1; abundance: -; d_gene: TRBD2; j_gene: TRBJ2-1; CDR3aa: CASSSGTSSFRQFF; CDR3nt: TGCGCCAGCAGCTCCGGGACTAGTTCGTTTCGGCAGTTCTTC
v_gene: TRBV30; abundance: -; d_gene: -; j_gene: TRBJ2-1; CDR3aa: CAWSVPGGPSGEQFF; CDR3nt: TGTGCCTGGAGTGTACCTGGGGGCCCAAGTGGTGAGCAGTTCTTC
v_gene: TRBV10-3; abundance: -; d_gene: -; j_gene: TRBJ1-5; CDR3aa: CATQRPESNQPQHF; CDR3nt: TGTGCCACCCAGCGGCCTGAGAGCAATCAGCCCCAGCATTTT
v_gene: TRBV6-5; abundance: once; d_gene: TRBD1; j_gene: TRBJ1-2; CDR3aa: CASSNLGQAHGYTF; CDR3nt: TGTGCCAGCAGTAACCTAGGACAGGCACATGGCTACACCTTC
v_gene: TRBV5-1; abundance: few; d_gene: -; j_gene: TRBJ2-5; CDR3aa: CASSLGQGETQYF; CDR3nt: TGCGCCAGCAGCTTAGGGCAGGGGGAGACCCAGTACTTC
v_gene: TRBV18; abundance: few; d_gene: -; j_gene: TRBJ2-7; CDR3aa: CASSQGEGVYGSF; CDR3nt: TGTGCCAGCTCACAGGGCGAAGGGGTGTACGGGTCGTTC
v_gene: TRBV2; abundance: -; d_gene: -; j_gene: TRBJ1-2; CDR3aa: CASSEGGYYGYTF; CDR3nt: TGTGCCAGCAGTGAAGGAGGGTACTATGGCTACACCTTC
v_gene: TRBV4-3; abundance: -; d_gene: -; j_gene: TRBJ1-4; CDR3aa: CASSQDLAVLGNEKLFF; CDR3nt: TGCGCCAGCAGCCAAGATCTTGCGGTTTTAGGCAATGAAAAACTGTTTTTT
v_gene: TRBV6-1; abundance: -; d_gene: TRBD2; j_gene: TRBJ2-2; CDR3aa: CASSERLAGGNTGELFF; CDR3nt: TGTGCCAGCAGTGAAAGACTAGCGGGGGGGAACACCGGGGAGCTGTTTTTT
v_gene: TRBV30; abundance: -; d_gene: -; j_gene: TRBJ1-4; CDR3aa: CAWNKQGGNEKLFF; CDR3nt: TGTGCCTGGAACAAACAGGGAGGGAATGAAAAACTGTTTTTT
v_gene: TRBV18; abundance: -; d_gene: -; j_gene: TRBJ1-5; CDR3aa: CASSPGRQNQPQHF; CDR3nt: TGTGCCAGCTCACCAGGGAGGCAGAATCAGCCCCAGCATTTT
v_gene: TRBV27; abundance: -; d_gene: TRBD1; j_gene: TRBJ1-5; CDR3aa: CASSSSQTGTPNQPQHF; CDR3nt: TGTGCCAGCAGTTCCTCGCAGACAGGGACCCCCAATCAGCCCCAGCATTTT
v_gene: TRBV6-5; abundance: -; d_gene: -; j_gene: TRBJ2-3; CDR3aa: CASSPGAGPWDTQYF; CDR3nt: TGTGCCAGCAGTCCTGGGGCAGGGCCATGGGATACGCAGTATTTT
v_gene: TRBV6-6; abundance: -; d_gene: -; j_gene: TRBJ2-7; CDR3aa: CASSYTTDSIYEQYF; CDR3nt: TGTGCCAGCAGTTACACGACCGACAGCATCTACGAGCAGTACTTC
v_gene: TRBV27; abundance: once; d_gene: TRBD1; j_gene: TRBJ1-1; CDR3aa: CASSLYGTGDMNTEAFF; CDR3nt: TGTGCCAGCAGTTTATACGGGACAGGGGATATGAACACTGAAGCTTTCTTT